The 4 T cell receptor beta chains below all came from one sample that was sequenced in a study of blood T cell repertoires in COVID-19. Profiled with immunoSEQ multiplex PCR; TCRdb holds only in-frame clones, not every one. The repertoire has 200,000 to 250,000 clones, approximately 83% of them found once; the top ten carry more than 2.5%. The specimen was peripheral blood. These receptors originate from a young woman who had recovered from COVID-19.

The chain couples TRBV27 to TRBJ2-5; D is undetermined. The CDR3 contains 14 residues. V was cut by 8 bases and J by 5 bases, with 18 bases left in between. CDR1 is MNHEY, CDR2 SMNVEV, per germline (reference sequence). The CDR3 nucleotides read TGTGCCAGCGGCCGCTTTGAGGCCCGGGAGACCCAGTACTTC. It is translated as CASGRFEARETQYF.

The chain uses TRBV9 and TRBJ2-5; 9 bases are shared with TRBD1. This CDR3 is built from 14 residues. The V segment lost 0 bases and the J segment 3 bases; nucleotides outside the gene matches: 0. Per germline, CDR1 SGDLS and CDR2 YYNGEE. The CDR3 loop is CASSVGDREETQYF. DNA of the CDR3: TGTGCCAGCAGCGTAGGGGACAGGGAAGAGACCCAGTACTTC.

CDR3 loop: CASSSGQGDTQYF. The DNA for the CDR3 is TGCGCCAGCAGCTCGGGACAGGGAGATACGCAGTATTTT. V gene TRBV5-1 combines with J gene TRBJ2-3; 9 bases line up with TRBD1. Germline V gene lookup returns CDR1 SGHRS and CDR2 YFSETQ. CDR3 length: 13 residues. V was pared by 3 bases and J by 5 bases, with 1 base of the junction left unmatched.

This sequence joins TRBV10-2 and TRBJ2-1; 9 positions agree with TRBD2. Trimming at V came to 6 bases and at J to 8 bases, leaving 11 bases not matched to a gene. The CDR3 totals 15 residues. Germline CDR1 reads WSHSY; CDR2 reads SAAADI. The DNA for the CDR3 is TGCGCCAGCAGGATCGCGGGAGGGTCATGGGATGAGCAGTTCTTC. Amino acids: CASRIAGGSWDEQFF.